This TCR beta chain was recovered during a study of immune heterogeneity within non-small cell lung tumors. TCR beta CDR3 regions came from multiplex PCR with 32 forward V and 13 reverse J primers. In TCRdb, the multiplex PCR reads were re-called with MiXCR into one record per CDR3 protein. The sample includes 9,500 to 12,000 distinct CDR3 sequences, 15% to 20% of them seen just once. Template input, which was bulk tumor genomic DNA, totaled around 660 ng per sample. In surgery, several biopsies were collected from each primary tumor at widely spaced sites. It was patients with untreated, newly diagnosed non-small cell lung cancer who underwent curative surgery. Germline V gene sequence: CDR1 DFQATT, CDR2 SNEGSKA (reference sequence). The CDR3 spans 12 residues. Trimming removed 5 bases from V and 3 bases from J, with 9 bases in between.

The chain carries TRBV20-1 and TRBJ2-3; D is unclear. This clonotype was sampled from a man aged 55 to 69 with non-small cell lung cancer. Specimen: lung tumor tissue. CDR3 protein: CSARWETDTQYF. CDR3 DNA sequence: TGCAGTGCTCGATGGGAAACAGATACGCAGTATTTT.